This T cell receptor (beta chain) originates from a study of technical replicates of blood from several donors (dated by TCRdb to the late 2010s). Library generation was performed with the immunoSEQ multiplex PCR assay. The clones in this table, taken by TCRdb from immuneACCESS, are in-frame only. Not every clone is retained; where verified, under half of the shortfall comes from an unresolved V gene, and the cause of the rest is unknown. The sample table holds 80,000 or so clones, of which roughly four fifths were seen once. Together, the top ten hold 3% to 5% of the sample. About this clone: Its target antigen remains unknown. Base-call qualities are not available, and no considerably larger clone is one nucleotide away.

The sequence was obtained from a human donor in good health. Some clones in this sample may be carry-over from other donors' samples. Specimen: PBMCs.

The nucleotides read TGTGCCAGCAGCCGCGCCTATAATTCACCCCTCCACTTT. The translation is CASSRAYNSPLHF. The chain links TRBV6-5 with TRBJ1-6, with the D gene call left open. For CDR1 and CDR2, the germline V gene lists MNHEY and SVGAGI. Cut back by 6 bases and 2 bases, the V and J ends lie 5 bases apart. The cysteine opens and the phenylalanine closes a CDR3 of 13 amino acids. Only CDR3 DNA is held: 39 bases, read in frame from base 1.